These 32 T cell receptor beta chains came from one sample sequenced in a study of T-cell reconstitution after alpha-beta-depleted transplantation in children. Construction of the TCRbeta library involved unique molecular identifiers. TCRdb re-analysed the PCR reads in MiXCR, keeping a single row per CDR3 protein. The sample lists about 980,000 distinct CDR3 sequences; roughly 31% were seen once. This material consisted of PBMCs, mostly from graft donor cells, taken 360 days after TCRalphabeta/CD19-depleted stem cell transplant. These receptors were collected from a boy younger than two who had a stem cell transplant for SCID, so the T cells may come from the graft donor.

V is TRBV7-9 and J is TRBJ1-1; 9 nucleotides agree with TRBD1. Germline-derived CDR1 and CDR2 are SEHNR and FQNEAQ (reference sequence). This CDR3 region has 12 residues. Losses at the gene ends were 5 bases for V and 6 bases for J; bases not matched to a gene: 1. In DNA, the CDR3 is TGTGCCAGCAGCCGACAGGGGGCTGAAGCTTTCTTT. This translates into CASSRQGAEAFF.

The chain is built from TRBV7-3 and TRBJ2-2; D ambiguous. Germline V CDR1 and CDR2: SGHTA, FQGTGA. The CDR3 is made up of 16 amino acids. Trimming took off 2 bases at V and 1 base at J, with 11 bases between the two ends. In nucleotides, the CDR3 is TGTGCCAGCAGCTTAGTTCCCAGGCTGAACACCGGGGAGCTGTTTTTT. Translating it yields CASSLVPRLNTGELFF.

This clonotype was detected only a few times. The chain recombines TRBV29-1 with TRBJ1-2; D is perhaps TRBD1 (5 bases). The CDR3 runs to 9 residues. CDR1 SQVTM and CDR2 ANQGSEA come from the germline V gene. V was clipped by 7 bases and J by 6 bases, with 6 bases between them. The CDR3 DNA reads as TGCAGCGGGGACGATGGCTACACCTTC. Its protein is CSGDDGYTF.

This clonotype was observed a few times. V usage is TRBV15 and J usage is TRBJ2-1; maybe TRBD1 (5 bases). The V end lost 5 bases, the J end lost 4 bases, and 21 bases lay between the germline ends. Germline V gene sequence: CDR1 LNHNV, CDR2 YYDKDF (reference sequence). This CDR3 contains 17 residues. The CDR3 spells CATSALTRASLYNEQFF. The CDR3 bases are TGTGCCACCAGCGCTTTAACCAGGGCTTCGCTATACAATGAGCAGTTCTTC. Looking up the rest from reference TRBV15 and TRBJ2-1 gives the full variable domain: DAMVIQNPRYQVTQFGKPVTLSCSQTLNHNVMYWYQQKSSQAPKLLFHYYDKDFNNEADTPDNFQSRRPNTSFCFLDIRSPGLGDTAMYLCATSALTRASLYNEQFFGPGTRLTVL.

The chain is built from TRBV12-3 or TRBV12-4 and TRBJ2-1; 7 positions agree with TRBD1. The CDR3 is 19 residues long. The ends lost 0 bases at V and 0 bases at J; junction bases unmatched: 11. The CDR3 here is CASSLARTGWGYSYNEQFF. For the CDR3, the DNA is TGTGCCAGCAGTTTAGCGCGGACAGGCTGGGGGTACTCCTACAATGAGCAGTTCTTC.

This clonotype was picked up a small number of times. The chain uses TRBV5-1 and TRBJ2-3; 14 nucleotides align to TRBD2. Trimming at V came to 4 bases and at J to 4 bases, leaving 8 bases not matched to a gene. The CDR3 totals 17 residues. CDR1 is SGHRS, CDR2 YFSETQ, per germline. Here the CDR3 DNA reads TGCGCCAGCAGCCCCGGGACTAGCGGGGGCCGCGCAGATACGCAGTATTTT. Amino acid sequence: CASSPGTSGGRADTQYF.

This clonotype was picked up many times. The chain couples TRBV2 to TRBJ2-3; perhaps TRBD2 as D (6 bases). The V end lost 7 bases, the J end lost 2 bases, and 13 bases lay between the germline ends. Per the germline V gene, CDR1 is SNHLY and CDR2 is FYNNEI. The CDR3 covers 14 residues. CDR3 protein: CASNTGGFTDTQYF. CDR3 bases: TGTGCCAGCAACACTGGGGGGTTCACAGATACGCAGTATTTT. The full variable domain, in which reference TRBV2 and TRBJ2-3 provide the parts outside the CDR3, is EPEVTQTPSHQVTQMGQEVILRCVPISNHLYFYWYRQILGQKVEFLVSFYNNEISEKSEIFDDQFSVERPDGSNFTLKIRSTKLEDSAMYFCASNTGGFTDTQYFGPGTRLTVL.

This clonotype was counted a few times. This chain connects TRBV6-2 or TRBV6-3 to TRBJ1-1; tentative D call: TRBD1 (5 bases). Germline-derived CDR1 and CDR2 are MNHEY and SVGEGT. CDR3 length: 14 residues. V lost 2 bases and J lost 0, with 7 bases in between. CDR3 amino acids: CASSYVRVNTEAFF. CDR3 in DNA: TGTGCCAGCAGTTACGTCAGGGTGAACACTGAAGCTTTCTTT.

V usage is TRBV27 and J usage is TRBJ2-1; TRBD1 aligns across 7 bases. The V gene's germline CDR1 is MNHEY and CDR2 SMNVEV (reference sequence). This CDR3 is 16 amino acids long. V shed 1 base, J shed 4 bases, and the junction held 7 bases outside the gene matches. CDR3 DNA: TGTGCCAGCAGTTTATATTGGCTGGGACAGTACAATGAGCAGTTCTTC. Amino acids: CASSLYWLGQYNEQFF.

The CDR3 is CASSRLTGQTNPYEQYF. The DNA of the CDR3 is TGCGCCAGCAGCCGACTAACGGGACAGACTAATCCCTACGAGCAGTACTTC. This chain uses TRBV4-3 with TRBJ2-7; 7 nucleotides match TRBD1. CDR3 size: 17 residues. Germline-derived CDR1 and CDR2 are LGHNA and YSLEER. J was trimmed by 2 bases and V by 4 bases; bases with no gene match: 14.

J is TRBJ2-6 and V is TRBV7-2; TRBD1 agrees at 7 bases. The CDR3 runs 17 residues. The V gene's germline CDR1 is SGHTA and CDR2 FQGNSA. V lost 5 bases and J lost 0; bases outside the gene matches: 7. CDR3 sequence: CASSGRTGPSGANVLTF. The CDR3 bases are TGTGCCAGCAGCGGCCGGACAGGACCCTCTGGGGCCAACGTCCTGACTTTC.

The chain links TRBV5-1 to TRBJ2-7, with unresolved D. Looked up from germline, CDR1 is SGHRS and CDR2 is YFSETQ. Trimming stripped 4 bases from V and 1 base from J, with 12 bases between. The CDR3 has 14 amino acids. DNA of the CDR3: TGCGCCAGCAGCCCTATGCATCATTCCTACGAGCAGTACTTC. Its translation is CASSPMHHSYEQYF.

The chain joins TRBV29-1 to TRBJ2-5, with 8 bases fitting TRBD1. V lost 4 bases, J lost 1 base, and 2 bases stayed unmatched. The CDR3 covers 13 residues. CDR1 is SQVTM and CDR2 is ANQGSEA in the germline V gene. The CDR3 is CSVGTGGQETQYF. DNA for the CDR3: TGCAGCGTTGGAACAGGGGGCCAAGAGACCCAGTACTTC.

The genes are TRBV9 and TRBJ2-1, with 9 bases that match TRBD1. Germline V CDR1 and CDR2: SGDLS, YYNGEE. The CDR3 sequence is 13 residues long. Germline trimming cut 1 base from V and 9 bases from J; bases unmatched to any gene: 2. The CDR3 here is CASSVTGGFEQFF. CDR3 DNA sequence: TGTGCCAGCAGCGTAACAGGGGGCTTTGAGCAGTTCTTC.

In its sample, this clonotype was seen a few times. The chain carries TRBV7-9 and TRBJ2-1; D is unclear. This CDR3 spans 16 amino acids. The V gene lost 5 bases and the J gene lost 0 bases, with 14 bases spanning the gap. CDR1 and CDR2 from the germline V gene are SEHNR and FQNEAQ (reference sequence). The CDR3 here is CASSPKASSSYNEQFF. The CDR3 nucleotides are TGTGCCAGCAGCCCGAAGGCTTCAAGCTCCTACAATGAGCAGTTCTTC.

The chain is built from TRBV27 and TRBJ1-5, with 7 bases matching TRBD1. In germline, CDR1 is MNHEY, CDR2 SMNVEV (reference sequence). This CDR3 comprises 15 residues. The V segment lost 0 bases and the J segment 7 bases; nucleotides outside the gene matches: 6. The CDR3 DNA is TGTGCCAGCAGTTTATCGAGGGAGGGGGCCCAGCCCCAGCATTTT. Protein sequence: CASSLSREGAQPQHF.

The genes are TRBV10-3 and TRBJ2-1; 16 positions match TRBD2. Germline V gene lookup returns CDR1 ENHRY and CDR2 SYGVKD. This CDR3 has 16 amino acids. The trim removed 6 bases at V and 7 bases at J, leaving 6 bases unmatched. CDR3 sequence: CAISPGTSGGVNEQFF. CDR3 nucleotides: TGTGCCATCAGCCCCGGGACTAGCGGGGGGGTTAATGAGCAGTTCTTC.

The chain's CDR3 is CASTAEWRLNTEAFF. The CDR3 bases are TGTGCCAGCACCGCCGAGTGGAGGTTGAACACTGAAGCTTTCTTT. This chain connects TRBV27 to TRBJ1-1; no reliable D call. Deletions cut 7 bases from V and 0 bases from J, with 15 bases between. CDR1 and CDR2 from the germline V gene are MNHEY and SMNVEV (reference sequence). The CDR3 sequence is 15 residues long.

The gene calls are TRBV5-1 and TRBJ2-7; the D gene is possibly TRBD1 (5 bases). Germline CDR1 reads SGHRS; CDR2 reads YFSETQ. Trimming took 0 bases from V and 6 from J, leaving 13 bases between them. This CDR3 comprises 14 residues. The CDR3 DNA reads TGCGCCAGCAGCTTGGTGCTAGATACAGGCGAGCAGTACTTC. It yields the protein CASSLVLDTGEQYF.

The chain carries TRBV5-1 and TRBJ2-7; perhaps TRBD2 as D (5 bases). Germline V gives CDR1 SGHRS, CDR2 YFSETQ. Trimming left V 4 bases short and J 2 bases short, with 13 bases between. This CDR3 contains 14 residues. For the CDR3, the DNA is TGCGCCAGCAGCCCCCACGGGGATCCCTACGAGCAGTACTTC. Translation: CASSPHGDPYEQYF. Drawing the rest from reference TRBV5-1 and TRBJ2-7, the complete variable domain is KAGVTQTPRYLIKTRGQQVTLSCSPISGHRSVSWYQQTPGQGLQFLFEYFSETQRNKGNFPGRFSGRQFSNSRSEMNVSTLELGDSALYLCASSPHGDPYEQYFGPGTRLTVT.

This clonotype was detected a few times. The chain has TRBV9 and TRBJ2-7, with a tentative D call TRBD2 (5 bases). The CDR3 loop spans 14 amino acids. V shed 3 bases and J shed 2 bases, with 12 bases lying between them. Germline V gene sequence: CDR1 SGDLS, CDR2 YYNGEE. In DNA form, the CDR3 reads TGTGCCAGCAGCGCTCTCGGGGTCCCCTACGAGCAGTACTTC. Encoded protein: CASSALGVPYEQYF.

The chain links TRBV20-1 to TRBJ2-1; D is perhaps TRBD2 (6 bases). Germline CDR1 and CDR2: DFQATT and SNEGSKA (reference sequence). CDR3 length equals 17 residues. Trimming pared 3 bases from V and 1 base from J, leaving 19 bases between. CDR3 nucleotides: TGCAGTGCTAGGGGGAGGACAAGGCTCTTATCCTACAATGAGCAGTTCTTC. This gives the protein CSARGRTRLLSYNEQFF.

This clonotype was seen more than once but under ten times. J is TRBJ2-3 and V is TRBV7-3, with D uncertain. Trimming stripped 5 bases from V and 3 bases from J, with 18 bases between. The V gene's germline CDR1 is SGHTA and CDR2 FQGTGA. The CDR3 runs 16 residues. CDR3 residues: CASSPQGPIGTDTQYF. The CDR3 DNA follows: TGTGCCAGCAGCCCGCAAGGGCCGATCGGGACAGATACGCAGTATTTT.

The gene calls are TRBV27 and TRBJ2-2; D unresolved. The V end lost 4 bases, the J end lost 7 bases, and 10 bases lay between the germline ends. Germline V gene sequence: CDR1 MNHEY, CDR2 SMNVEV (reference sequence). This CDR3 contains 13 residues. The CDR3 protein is CASSSGRGGELFF. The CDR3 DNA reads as TGTGCCAGCAGTTCGGGCCGAGGCGGGGAGCTGTTTTTT.

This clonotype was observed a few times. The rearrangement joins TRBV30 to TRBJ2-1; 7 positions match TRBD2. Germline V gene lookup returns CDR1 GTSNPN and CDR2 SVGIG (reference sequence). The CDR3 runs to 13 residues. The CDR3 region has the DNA TGTGCAGCTGCGGGGGACGGTAACAATGAGCAGTTCTTC. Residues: CAAAGDGNNEQFF.

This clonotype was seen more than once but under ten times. The CDR3 nucleotides read TGCAGTGCTAGAGGGCCCCTAGCGGAGAGCTCCTACGAGCAGTACTTC. Translating it yields CSARGPLAESSYEQYF. The rearrangement uses TRBV20-1 and TRBJ2-7; 7 bases map to TRBD2. Germline V gene sequence: CDR1 DFQATT, CDR2 SNEGSKA (reference sequence). After removal of 1 base from V and 0 bases from J, the junction contained 9 bases not matched to a gene. The CDR3 length is 16 residues.

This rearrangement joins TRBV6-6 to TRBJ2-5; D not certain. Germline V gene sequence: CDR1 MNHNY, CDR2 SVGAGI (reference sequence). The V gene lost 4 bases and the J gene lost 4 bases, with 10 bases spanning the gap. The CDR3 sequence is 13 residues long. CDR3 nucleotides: TGTGCCAGCAGTTCTCGCCCGGGAGAGACCCAGTACTTC. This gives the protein CASSSRPGETQYF.

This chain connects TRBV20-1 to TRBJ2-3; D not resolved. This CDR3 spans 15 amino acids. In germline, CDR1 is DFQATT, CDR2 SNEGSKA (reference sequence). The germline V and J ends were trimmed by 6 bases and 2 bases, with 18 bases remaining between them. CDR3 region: CSAEELFYLTDTQYF. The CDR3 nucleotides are TGCAGTGCCGAGGAGCTTTTCTATCTCACAGATACGCAGTATTTT.

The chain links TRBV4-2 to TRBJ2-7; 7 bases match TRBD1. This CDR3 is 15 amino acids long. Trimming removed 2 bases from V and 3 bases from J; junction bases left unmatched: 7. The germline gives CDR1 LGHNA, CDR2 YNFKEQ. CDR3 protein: CASSQSDRADYEQYF. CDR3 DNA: TGTGCCAGCAGCCAATCCGACAGGGCGGACTACGAGCAGTACTTC.

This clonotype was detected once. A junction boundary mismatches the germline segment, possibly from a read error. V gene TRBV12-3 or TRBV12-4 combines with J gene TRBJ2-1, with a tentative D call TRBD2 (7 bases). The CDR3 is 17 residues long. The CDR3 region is CCARQLGGGGRYNEQFF. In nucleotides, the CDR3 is TGCTGCGCTAGACAACTTGGAGGGGGGGGGCGGTACAATGAGCAGTTCTTC.

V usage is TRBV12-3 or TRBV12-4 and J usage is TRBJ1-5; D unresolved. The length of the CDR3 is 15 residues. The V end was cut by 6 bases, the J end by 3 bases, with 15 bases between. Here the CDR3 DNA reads TGTGCCAGCAGCCTGAATTTGGGCAACAATCAGCCCCAGCATTTT. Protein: CASSLNLGNNQPQHF.

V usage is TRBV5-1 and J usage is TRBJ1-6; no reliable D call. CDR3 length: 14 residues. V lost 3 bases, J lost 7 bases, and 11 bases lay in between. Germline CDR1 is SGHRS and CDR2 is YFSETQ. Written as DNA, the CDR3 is TGCGCCAGCAGCTCCACCGGGAGCAATTCACCCCTCCACTTT. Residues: CASSSTGSNSPLHF.